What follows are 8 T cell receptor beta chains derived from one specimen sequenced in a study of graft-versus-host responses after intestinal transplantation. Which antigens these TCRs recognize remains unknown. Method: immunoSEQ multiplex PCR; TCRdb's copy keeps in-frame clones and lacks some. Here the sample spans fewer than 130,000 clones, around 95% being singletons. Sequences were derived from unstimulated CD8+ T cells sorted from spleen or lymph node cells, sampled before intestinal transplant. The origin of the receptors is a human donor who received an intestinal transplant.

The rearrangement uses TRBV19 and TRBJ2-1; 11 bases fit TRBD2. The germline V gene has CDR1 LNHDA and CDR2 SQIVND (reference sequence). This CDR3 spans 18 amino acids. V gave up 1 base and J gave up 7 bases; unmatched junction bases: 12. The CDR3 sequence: CASSIGLAGSRGFNEQFF. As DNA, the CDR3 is TGTGCCAGTAGTATAGGACTAGCGGGAAGCCGAGGGTTTAATGAGCAGTTCTTC.

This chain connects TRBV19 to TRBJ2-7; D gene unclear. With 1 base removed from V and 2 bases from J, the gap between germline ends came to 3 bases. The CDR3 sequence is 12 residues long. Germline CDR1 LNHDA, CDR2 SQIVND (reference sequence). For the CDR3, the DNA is TGTGCCAGTAGTATAGGCGCCTACGAGCAGTACTTC. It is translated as CASSIGAYEQYF.

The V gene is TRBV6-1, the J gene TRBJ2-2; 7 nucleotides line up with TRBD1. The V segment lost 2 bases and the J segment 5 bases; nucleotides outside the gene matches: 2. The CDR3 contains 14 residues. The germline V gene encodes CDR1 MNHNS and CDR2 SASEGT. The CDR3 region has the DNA TGTGCCAGCAGTGAAAACAGGGGAACCGGGGAGCTGTTTTTT. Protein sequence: CASSENRGTGELFF.

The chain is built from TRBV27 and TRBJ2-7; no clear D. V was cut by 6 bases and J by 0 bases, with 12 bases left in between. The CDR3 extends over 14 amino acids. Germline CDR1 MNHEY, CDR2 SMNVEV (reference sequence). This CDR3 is CASSGLGSSYEQYF. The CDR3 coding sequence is TGTGCCAGCAGCGGGTTAGGATCCTCCTACGAGCAGTACTTC.

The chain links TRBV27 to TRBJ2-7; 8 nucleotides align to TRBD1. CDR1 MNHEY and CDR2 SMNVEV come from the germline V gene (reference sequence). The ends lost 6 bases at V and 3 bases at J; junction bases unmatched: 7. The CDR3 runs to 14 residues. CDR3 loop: CASSSFGQGYEQYF. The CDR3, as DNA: TGTGCCAGCAGCAGTTTCGGACAGGGCTACGAGCAGTACTTC.

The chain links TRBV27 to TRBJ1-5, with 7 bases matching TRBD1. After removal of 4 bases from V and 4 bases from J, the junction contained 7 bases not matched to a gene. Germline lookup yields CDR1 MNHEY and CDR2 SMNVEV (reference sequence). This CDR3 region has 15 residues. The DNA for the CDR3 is TGTGCCAGCAGTTATCAAGGGGGCGCGAATCAGCCCCAGCATTTT. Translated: CASSYQGGANQPQHF.

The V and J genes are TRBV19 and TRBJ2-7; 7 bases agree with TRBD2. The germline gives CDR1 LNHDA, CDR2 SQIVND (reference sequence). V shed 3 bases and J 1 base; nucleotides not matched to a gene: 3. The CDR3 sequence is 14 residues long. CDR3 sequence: CASSMSSGSYEQYF. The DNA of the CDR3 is TGTGCCAGTAGTATGTCTAGCGGTTCCTACGAGCAGTACTTC.

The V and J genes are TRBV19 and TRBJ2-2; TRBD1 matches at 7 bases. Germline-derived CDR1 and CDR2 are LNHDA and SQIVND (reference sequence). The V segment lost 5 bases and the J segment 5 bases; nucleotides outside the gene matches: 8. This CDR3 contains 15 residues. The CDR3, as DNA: TGTGCCAGTAGTCTACAGGGGTCGTGGACCGGGGAGCTGTTTTTT. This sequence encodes CASSLQGSWTGELFF.